Below, 9 T cell receptor beta chains from the same sample are listed, as sequenced in a study of identical twins. TCRdb used MiXCR to reprocess the 5' RACE reads, holding one entry per CDR3 protein. The sample has a few hundred thousand distinct CDR3 sequences, about 13% seen once; the top ten hold approximately 4%. These data also featured in a second study, about yellow fever vaccine responses in identical twins.

The source material was memory (CD45RO+) T cells sorted from blood. The receptors were gathered from a woman aged 18-35 years in good health.

This clonotype appeared a few times. The chain combines TRBV6-2 or TRBV6-3 with TRBJ2-7; 7 bases map to TRBD2. Germline V CDR1 and CDR2: MNHEY, SVGEGT. J was trimmed by 4 bases and V by 6 bases; bases with no gene match: 18. CDR3 length: 17 amino acids. This chain's CDR3 is CASSLGALAASPYEQYF. For the CDR3, the DNA is TGTGCCAGCAGCCTAGGGGCTCTAGCGGCCTCTCCATACGAGCAGTACTTC.

A word on this clonotype: A read error may produce the germline difference seen at one junction end. The chain links TRBV20-1 to TRBJ2-2; 12 bases line up with TRBD1. Germline CDR1 reads DFQATT; CDR2 reads SNEGSKA (reference sequence). This CDR3 has 17 amino acids. In DNA form, the CDR3 reads TGCAGTGCTGGAGATATTGGGACAGGGGGCTACACCGGGGAGCTGTTTTTT. Its protein product is CSAGDIGTGGYTGELFF.

The CDR3 DNA reads TGTGCCAGCAGCGGCACCCGTGGGGCTGAAGCTTTCTTT. It specifies CASSGTRGAEAFF. V usage is TRBV9 and J usage is TRBJ1-1; D is uncertain. Germline V gene lookup returns CDR1 SGDLS and CDR2 YYNGEE. This CDR3 comprises 13 residues. The V gene lost 3 bases and the J gene lost 6 bases, with 12 bases spanning the gap.

Comments on this clonotype: The junction departs from the called germline gene at one end, perhaps through a read error. The chain links TRBV13 to TRBJ2-7; D remains unclear. Germline loops: CDR1 PRHDT, CDR2 FYEKMQ (reference sequence). CDR3 length: 12 amino acids. This CDR3 reads CANSPRAYEQYF. The CDR3 DNA reads as TGTGCCAACAGCCCCCGCGCCTACGAGCAGTACTTC.

CDR3 DNA: TGTGCCAGCTCACCCCAATCCAGGGGTGGCAATGAGCAGTTCTTC. Residues: CASSPQSRGGNEQFF. V is TRBV18 and J is TRBJ2-1; maybe TRBD1 (6 bases). V lost 3 bases to trimming and J lost 6 bases, with 15 bases between them. The CDR3 is made up of 15 amino acids. Germline assignment: CDR1 KGHSH and CDR2 LQKENI.

In its sample, this clonotype was seen many times. The CDR3 reads CASSVGGQGVGGYTF. Here the CDR3 DNA reads TGTGCCAGCAGCGTAGGGGGACAGGGGGTAGGTGGCTACACCTTC. The chain employs TRBV9 and TRBJ1-2; 11 nucleotides agree with TRBD1. Germline V lookup: CDR1 SGDLS, CDR2 YYNGEE. CDR3 length equals 15 residues. Trimming took 0 bases from V and 7 from J; bases not matched to a gene: 5.

DNA of the CDR3: TGTGCCAGCAGCTTAGGAGGTGGGCAGGGAGAGACCCAGTACTTC. This gives the protein CASSLGGGQGETQYF. The chain uses TRBV7-2 and TRBJ2-5; D may be TRBD1 (5 bases). Germline V CDR1 and CDR2: SGHTA, FQGNSA. The CDR3 contains 15 residues. V gave up 1 base and J gave up 4 bases, with 13 bases separating them.

This clonotype was seen ten or more times. The chain is built from TRBV7-2 and TRBJ2-1; 9 bases are a match to TRBD2. CDR3 length: 12 amino acids. With V trimmed by 1 base and J by 13 bases, 2 bases remained unmatched. Germline V CDR1 and CDR2: SGHTA, FQGNSA. This CDR3 reads CASSLDGTSQFF. CDR3 nucleotide sequence: TGTGCCAGCAGCTTAGACGGGACTAGCCAGTTCTTC.

V is TRBV7-9 and J is TRBJ2-2; D is ambiguous. CDR1 and CDR2 (germline): SEHNR, FQNEAQ (reference sequence). V lost 4 bases, J lost 0 bases, and 6 bases lay in between. This CDR3 spans 14 amino acids. The CDR3 loop reads CASSSLANTGELFF. The CDR3 coding sequence is TGTGCCAGCAGCTCTCTAGCGAACACCGGGGAGCTGTTTTTT.